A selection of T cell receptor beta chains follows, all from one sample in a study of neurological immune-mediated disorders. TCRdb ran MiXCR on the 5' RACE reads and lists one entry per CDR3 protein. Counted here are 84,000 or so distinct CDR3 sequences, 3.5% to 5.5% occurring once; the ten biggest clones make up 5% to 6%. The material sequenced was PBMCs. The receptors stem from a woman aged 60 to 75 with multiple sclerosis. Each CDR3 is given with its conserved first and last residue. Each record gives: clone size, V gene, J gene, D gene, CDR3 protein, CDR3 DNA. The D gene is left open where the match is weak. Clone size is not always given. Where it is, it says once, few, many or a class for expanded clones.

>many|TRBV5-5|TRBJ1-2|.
CASSLAGQGNYGYTF
TGTGCCAGCAGCTTGGCTGGCCAGGGGAACTATGGCTACACCTTC
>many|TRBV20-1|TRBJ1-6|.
CSPGGGLPNSPLHF
TGCAGTCCTGGGGGGGGCTTACCGAATTCACCCCTCCACTTT
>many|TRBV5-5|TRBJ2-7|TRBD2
CASSPSAGGPREQYF
TGTGCCAGCAGCCCCTCAGCGGGGGGGCCCCGCGAGCAGTACTTC
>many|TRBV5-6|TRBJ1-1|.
CASSLRQLNTEAFF
TGTGCCAGCAGCTTAAGACAGCTGAACACTGAAGCTTTCTTT
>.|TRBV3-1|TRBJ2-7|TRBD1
CASSQPGTGLSEQYF
TGTGCCAGCAGCCAGCCCGGGACAGGCCTCTCCGAGCAGTACTTC
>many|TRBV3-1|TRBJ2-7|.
CASSHPHHYEQYF
TGTGCCAGCAGCCACCCCCACCACTACGAGCAGTACTTC
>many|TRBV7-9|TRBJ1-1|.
CASSLTQGNTEAFF
TGTGCCAGCAGCTTAACACAGGGGAACACTGAAGCTTTCTTT
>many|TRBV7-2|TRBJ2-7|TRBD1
CASSLSWDRFSYEQYF
TGTGCCAGCAGCCTAAGTTGGGACAGGTTCTCCTACGAGCAGTACTTC
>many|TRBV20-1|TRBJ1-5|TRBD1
CSARSRQGAYQPQHF
TGCAGTGCTAGGAGCCGACAGGGGGCCTATCAGCCCCAGCATTTT
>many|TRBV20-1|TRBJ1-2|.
CSASLLVRVNRGYTF
TGCAGTGCTTCCCTACTGGTCAGGGTAAATCGGGGCTACACCTTC
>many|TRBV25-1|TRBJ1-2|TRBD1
CASSDGQGRGGYTF
TGTGCCAGCAGTGATGGACAGGGCCGGGGCGGCTACACCTTC
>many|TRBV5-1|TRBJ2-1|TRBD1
CASSSGQGTRDEQFF
TGCGCCAGCAGCTCCGGACAGGGGACCCGGGATGAGCAGTTCTTC
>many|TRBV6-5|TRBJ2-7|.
CASRQGRSYEQYF
TGTGCCAGCAGGCAGGGCCGCTCCTACGAGCAGTACTTC
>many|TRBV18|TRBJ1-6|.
CASSPSVALDSPLHF
TGTGCCAGCTCACCAAGCGTTGCACTGGATTCACCCCTCCACTTT
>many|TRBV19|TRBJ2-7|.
CASSARAGYEQYF
TGTGCCAGTAGTGCCCGGGCAGGGTACGAGCAGTACTTC
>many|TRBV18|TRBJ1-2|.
CASSPARAPSEGYTF
TGTGCCAGCTCACCAGCCCGGGCCCCCAGCGAGGGCTACACCTTC
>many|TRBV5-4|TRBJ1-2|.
CASSLGGQAYGYTF
TGTGCCAGCAGCTTGGGGGGGCAGGCCTACGGCTACACCTTC
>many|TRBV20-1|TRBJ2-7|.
CSARPFYDEQYF
TGCAGTGCTAGACCGTTTTACGACGAGCAGTACTTC
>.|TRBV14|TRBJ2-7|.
CASSQENSVYEQYF
TGTGCCAGCAGCCAAGAGAACAGTGTTTACGAGCAGTACTTC
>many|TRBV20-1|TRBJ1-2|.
CSARDGGARDYGYTF
TGCAGTGCTAGAGATGGGGGGGCGCGGGACTATGGCTACACCTTC
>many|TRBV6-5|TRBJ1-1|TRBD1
CASRNLRTGNTEAFF
TGTGCCAGCAGAAACCTCCGGACAGGGAACACTGAAGCTTTCTTT
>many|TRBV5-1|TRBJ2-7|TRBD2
CASSLSSGGFYEQYF
TGCGCCAGCAGCTTGAGTAGCGGGGGGTTCTACGAGCAGTACTTC
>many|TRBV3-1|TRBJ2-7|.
CASSQDIQLPQYF
TGTGCCAGCAGCCAAGATATTCAGCTACCGCAGTACTTC
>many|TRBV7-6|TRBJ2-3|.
CASSRWVPDSNTDTQYF
TGTGCCAGCAGCCGGTGGGTCCCGGACTCAAACACAGATACGCAGTATTTT
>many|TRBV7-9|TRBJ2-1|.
CASGDGSSYNEQFF
TGTGCCAGCGGTGACGGGAGCTCCTACAATGAGCAGTTCTTC
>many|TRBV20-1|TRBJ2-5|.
CSARPTQPGLGETQYF
TGCAGTGCTAGACCAACACAACCGGGACTTGGAGAGACCCAGTACTTC
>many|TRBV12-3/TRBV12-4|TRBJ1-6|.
CASSFTDHSPLHF
TGTGCCAGCAGTTTTACAGATCATTCACCCCTCCACTTT
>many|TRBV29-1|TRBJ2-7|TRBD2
CSVEWRWGGEQYF
TGCAGCGTTGAGTGGCGGTGGGGGGGGGAGCAGTACTTC
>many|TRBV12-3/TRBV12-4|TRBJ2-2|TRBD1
CASTLLGTENTGELFF
TGTGCCAGCACCCTGCTAGGGACAGAAAACACCGGGGAGCTGTTTTTT
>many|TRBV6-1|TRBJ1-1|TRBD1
CASGRTGGSTEAFF
TGTGCCAGCGGCCGGACAGGGGGGAGCACTGAAGCTTTCTTT
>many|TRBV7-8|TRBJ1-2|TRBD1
CASSVDRGRYGYTF
TGTGCCAGCAGCGTGGACAGGGGTCGATATGGCTACACCTTC
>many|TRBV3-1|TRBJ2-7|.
CASSQDSGLRSYEQYF
TGTGCCAGCAGCCAAGATTCGGGACTCCGCTCCTACGAGCAGTACTTC
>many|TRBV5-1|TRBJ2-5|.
CASSLAGRRQETQYF
TGCGCCAGCAGCTTGGCGGGGCGGCGACAAGAGACCCAGTACTTC
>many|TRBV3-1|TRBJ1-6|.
CASSHRDPPLHF
TGTGCCAGCAGCCATCGGGATCCCCCCCTCCACTTT
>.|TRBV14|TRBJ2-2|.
CASSLKRNTGELFF
TGTGCCAGCAGCCTCAAGAGAAACACCGGGGAGCTGTTTTTT
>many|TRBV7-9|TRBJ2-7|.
CASSLVVGTPGEQYF
TGTGCCAGCAGCTTAGTCGTAGGGACCCCGGGTGAGCAGTACTTC
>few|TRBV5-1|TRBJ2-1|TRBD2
CANSLGTSYNEQFF
TGCGCCAACAGCTTGGGGACTAGCTACAATGAGCAGTTCTTC
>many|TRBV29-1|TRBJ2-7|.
CSVERGMTSYEQYF
TGCAGCGTTGAGAGGGGCATGACCTCCTACGAGCAGTACTTC
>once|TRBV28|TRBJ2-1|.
CASPAPVPLDNEQFF
TGTGCCAGTCCCGCCCCGGTACCCCTGGACAATGAGCAGTTCTTC
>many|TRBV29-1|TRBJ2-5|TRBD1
CSVDPDRGTETQYF
TGCAGCGTTGATCCCGACAGGGGGACGGAGACCCAGTACTTC
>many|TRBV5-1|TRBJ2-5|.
CASSLVVAETQYF
TGCGCCAGCAGCTTGGTAGTAGCGGAGACCCAGTACTTC
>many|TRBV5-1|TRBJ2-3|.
CASSLTDTQYF
TGCGCCAGCAGCTTGACAGATACGCAGTATTTT
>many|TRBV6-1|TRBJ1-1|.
CASSDNILNTEAFF
TGTGCCAGCAGTGATAACATACTAAACACTGAAGCTTTCTTT
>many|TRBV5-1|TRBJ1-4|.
CASSLTQTTNEKLFF
TGCGCCAGCAGCTTGACCCAGACAACTAATGAAAAACTGTTTTTT
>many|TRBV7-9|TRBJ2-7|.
CASSPQTSEQYF
TGTGCCAGCAGCCCTCAGACATCCGAGCAGTACTTC
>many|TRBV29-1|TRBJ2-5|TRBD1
CSARGLGETQYF
TGCAGCGCCAGGGGGCTCGGGGAGACCCAGTACTTC
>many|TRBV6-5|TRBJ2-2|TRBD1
CASSYSAIRGTGELFF
TGTGCCAGCAGTTACTCCGCAATCAGGGGGACCGGGGAGCTGTTTTTT
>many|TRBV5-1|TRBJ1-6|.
CASSLRGGNSPLHF
TGCGCCAGCAGCTTGAGAGGGGGGAATTCACCCCTCCACTTT
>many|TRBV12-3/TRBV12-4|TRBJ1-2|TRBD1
CASSSNRGNYGYTF
TGTGCCAGCAGTTCCAACAGGGGTAACTATGGCTACACCTTC
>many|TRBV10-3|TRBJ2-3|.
CAISESPTTTDTQYF
TGTGCCATCAGTGAGTCGCCGACTACCACAGATACGCAGTATTTT
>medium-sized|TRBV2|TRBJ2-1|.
CASSPEQFF
TGTGCCAGCAGCCCTGAGCAGTTCTTC
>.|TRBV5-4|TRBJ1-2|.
CASSSEGRNYGYTF
TGTGCCAGCAGCTCGGAGGGGAGGAACTATGGCTACACCTTC
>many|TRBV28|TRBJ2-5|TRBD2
CASSALSGGDETQYF
TGTGCCAGCAGTGCCCTGAGCGGGGGTGACGAGACCCAGTACTTC